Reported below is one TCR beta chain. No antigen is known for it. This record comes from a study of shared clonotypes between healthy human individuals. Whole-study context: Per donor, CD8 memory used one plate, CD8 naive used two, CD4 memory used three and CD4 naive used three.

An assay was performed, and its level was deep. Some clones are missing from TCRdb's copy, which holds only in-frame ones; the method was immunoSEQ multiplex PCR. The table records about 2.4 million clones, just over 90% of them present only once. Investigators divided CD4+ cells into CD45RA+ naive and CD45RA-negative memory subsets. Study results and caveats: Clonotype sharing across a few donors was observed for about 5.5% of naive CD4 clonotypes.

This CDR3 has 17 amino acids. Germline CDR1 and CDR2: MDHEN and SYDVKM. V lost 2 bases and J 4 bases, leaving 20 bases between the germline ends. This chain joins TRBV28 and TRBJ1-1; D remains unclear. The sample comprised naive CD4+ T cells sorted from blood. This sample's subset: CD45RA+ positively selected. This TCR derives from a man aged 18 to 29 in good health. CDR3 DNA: TGTGCCAGCAGTTTACTCGGCGGTAGGTTCTTCCGCACTGAAGCTTTCTTT. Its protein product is CASSLLGGRFFRTEAFF.